This T cell receptor (beta chain) was captured by sequencing in a study of blood T cell repertoires in COVID-19. For the study at large: Spain, Italy and the United States supplied samples that represented acute and convalescent COVID-19.

Authors' analysis steps: Estimation of nucleated cell counts relied on the amplification of reference gene primers. TCRdb's table, derived via immunoSEQ multiplex PCR, lists solely in-frame clones and lacks some. That table gives V, J and clone size, and the DNA gave D and trimming. The table has roughly 100,000 clones, about nine tenths seen once. This CDR3 comprises 13 residues. The V gene's germline CDR1 is MNHEY and CDR2 SMNVEV (reference sequence). Trimming stripped 3 bases from V and 5 bases from J, with 8 bases between. The sample comprised peripheral blood. This TCR was recovered from a woman in her forties or fifties with COVID-19, enrolled during active disease. The V gene is TRBV27, the J gene TRBJ1-5, with D perhaps TRBD1 (5 bases). Written as DNA, the CDR3 is TGTGCCAGCAGTTTCCGCAGGGATCAGCCCCAGCATTTT. As protein: CASSFRRDQPQHF.